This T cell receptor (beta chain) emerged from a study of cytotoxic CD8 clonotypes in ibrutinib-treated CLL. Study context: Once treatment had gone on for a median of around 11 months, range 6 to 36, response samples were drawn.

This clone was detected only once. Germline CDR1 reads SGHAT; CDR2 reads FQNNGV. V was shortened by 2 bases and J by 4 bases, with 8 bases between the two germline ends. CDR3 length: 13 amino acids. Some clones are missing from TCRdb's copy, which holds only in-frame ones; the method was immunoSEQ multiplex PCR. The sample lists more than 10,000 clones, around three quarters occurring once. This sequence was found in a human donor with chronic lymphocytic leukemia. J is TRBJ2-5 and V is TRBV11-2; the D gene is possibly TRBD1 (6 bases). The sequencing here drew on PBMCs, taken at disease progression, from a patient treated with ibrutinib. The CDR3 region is CASSLQGLETQYF. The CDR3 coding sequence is TGTGCCAGCAGCTTACAGGGGTTAGAGACCCAGTACTTC.